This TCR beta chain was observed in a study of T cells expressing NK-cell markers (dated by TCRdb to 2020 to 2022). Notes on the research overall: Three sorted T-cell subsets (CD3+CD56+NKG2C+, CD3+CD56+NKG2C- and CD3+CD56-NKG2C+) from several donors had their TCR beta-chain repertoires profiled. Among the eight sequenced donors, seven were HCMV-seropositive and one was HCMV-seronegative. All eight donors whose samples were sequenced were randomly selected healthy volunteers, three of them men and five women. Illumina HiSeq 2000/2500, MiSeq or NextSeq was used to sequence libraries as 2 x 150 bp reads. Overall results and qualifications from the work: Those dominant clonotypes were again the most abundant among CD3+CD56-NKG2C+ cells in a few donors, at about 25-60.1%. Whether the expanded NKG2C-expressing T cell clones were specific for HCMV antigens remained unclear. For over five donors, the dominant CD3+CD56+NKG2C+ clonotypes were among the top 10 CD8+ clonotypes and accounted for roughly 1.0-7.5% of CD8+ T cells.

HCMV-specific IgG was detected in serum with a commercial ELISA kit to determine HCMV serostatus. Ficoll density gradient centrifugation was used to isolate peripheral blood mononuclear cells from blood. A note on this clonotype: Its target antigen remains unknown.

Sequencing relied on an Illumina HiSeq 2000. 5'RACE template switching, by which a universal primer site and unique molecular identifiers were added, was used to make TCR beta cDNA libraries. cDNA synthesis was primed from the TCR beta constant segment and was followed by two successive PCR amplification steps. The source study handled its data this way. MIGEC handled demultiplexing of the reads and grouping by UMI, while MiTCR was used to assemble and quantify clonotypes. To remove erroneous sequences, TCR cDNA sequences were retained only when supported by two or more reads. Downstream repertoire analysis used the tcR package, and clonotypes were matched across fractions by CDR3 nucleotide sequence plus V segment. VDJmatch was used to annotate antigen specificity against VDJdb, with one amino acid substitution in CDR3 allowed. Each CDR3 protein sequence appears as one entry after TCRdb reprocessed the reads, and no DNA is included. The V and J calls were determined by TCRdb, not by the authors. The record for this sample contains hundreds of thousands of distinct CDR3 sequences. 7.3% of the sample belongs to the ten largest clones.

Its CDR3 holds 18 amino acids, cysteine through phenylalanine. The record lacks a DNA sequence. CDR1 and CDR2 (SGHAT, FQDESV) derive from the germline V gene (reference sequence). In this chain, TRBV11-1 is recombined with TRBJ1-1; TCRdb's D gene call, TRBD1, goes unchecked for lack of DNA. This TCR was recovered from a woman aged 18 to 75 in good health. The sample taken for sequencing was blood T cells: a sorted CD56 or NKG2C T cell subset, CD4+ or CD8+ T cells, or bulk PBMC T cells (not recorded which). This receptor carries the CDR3 CASSPWVQGEKGNTEAFF.